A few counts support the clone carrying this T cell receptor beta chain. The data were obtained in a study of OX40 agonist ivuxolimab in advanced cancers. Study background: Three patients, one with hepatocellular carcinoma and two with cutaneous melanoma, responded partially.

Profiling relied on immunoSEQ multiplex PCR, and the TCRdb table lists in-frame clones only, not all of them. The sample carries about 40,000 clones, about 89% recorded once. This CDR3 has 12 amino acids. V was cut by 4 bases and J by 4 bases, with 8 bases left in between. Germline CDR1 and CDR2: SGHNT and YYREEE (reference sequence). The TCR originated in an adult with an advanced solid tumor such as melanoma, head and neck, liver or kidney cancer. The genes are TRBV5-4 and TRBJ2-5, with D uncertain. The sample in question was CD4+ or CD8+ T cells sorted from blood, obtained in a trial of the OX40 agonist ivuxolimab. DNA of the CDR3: TGTGCCAGCAGCGAACAAGCAGAGACCCAGTACTTC. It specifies CASSEQAETQYF.